These T cell receptor beta chains were read from a single sample in a study of radiotherapy plus CTLA-4 blockade in lung cancer. Assay used: immunoSEQ multiplex PCR; TCRdb lists only in-frame clones, some missing. Of under 55,000 clones listed, more than 60% are singletons. The source material was peripheral blood, sampled from a patient treated with radiotherapy plus ipilimumab. The receptors derive from a human donor with non-small cell lung cancer who had a partial response to radiotherapy plus ipilimumab. CDR3s include the opening cysteine and the closing phenylalanine or tryptophan. A D gene is named only where the DNA matches it firmly. Rows may omit the clone size; those that give it use once, few, many or a size class.

V gene,clone size,J gene,D gene,CDR3 DNA,CDR3 protein
TRBV5-1,.,TRBJ1-4,.,TGCGCCAGCTCCTCCTATAATGAAAAACTGTTTTTT,CASSSYNEKLFF
TRBV6-5,few,TRBJ2-7,TRBD2,TGTGCCAGCAGTGCGCTAGCGGGGGATTACGAGCAGTACTTC,CASSALAGDYEQYF
TRBV4-2,.,TRBJ2-2,TRBD2,TGTGCCAGCAGCCCAGAACGGGGGGGAAGCACCGGGGAGCTGTTTTTT,CASSPERGGSTGELFF
TRBV30,few,TRBJ1-4,.,TGTGCCTGGAGTGTAGTCCGACAGTTGATGGATGAAAAACTGTTTTTT,CAWSVVRQLMDEKLFF
TRBV6-1,.,TRBJ2-3,.,TGTGCCAGCAGACCGGGACTGACCATAGATACGCAGTATTTT,CASRPGLTIDTQYF
TRBV5-8,.,TRBJ2-3,TRBD1,TGTGCCAGCAGCTTGGACAGGGGGTTTTCAGATACGCAGTATTTT,CASSLDRGFSDTQYF
TRBV5-6,few,TRBJ2-7,.,TGTGCCAGCAGCTCCAGGGTCTCCTACGAGCAGTACTTC,CASSSRVSYEQYF
TRBV7-8,.,TRBJ1-2,.,TGTGCCAGCAGCTTAACAGCCAGCAACTATGGCTACACCTTC,CASSLTASNYGYTF
TRBV5-1,.,TRBJ2-4,TRBD2,TGCGCCAGCAGCTTGGCCGGGACTAGCGGGGGGCAGGCCAAAAACATTCAGTACTTC,CASSLAGTSGGQAKNIQYF
TRBV10-2,.,TRBJ2-3,TRBD1,TGCGCCAGCGGACAGGGGGCAGATACGCAGTATTTT,CASGQGADTQYF
TRBV6-6,once,TRBJ1-4,.,TGTGCCAGCGGTACACAGGACAATGAAAAACTGTTTTTT,CASGTQDNEKLFF
TRBV11-3,.,TRBJ2-4,.,TGTGCCAGCAGCTTCGGAGCCAAAAACATTCAGTACTTC,CASSFGAKNIQYF
TRBV7-8,.,TRBJ1-6,.,TGTGCCAGCAGCTTACGGGGAGTTAATAATTCACCCCTCCACTTT,CASSLRGVNNSPLHF
TRBV4-1,.,TRBJ1-2,TRBD1,TGCGCCGGCAGCCAAGAGGGACAGTACGGTGGCTACACCTTC,CAGSQEGQYGGYTF
TRBV25-1,.,TRBJ1-6,TRBD1,TGTGCCAGCAGTGGGACAGGGAGCTCCTATAATTCACCCCTCCACTTT,CASSGTGSSYNSPLHF
TRBV15,.,TRBJ2-6,.,TGTGCCACCAGCGGCCTAGGGGGAGGGAGCTCTGGGGCCAACGTCCTGACTTTC,CATSGLGGGSSGANVLTF
TRBV27,.,TRBJ2-7,TRBD2,TGTGCCAGCAGTGGGACTAGCGGGGGGTACGAGCAGTACTTC,CASSGTSGGYEQYF
TRBV29-1,.,TRBJ2-3,TRBD1,TGCAGCGTTCCGGGACAGGGGGCCGAGGGGACGCAGTATTTT,CSVPGQGAEGTQYF
TRBV30,.,TRBJ1-1,.,TGTGCCTGGAGTGTACGGACAGCTTTATTCGCTGAAGCTTTCTTT,CAWSVRTALFAEAFF
TRBV7-2,.,TRBJ1-6,TRBD1,TGTGCCCGAGAGTTAGGTGGGACAGGGTCACCCCTCCACTTT,CARELGGTGSPLHF
TRBV15,once,TRBJ2-7,.,TGTGCCACCGGGACTCTAGGTTCCTACGAGCAGTACTTC,CATGTLGSYEQYF
TRBV27,few,TRBJ2-1,TRBD2,TGTGCCAGCAGTTTAAAGGGACTAGCGGGGGGGCCGAGGGGGAATGAGCAGTTCTTC,CASSLKGLAGGPRGNEQFF
TRBV7-9,.,TRBJ1-4,TRBD1,TGTGCCAGCAGCAAGGGACAGGGCGCATCTAATGAAAAACTGTTTTTT,CASSKGQGASNEKLFF
TRBV18,.,TRBJ1-5,.,TGTGCCAGCTCCCCCGCCAGGGTTGGATCGGGCAATCAGCCCCAGCATTTT,CASSPARVGSGNQPQHF
TRBV25-1,once,TRBJ2-3,.,TGTGCCAGCAGGGATTGGGGGGAAGTAGATACGCAGTATTTT,CASRDWGEVDTQYF
TRBV19,.,TRBJ2-5,TRBD2,TGTGCCAGTAGGAAACTAGCGGGGGTTGAAGAGACCCAGTACTTC,CASRKLAGVEETQYF
TRBV27,.,TRBJ2-7,TRBD1,TGTGCCAGCAGTATGGGACAGGGCCTCGAGCAGTACTTC,CASSMGQGLEQYF
TRBV6-5,few,TRBJ2-7,.,TGTGCCAGCAGTCCTCTTTCGGGGGAGCAGTACTTC,CASSPLSGEQYF
TRBV5-5,.,TRBJ2-5,TRBD2,TGTGCCAGCAGCTTTATCCCTAGCGGAATCCAAGAGACCCAGTACTTC,CASSFIPSGIQETQYF
TRBV6-5,.,TRBJ1-1,TRBD1,TGTGCCAGCAGCCGAGGACAGGGGTTGTACACTGAAGCTTTCTTT,CASSRGQGLYTEAFF
TRBV5-1,.,TRBJ1-4,.,TGCGCCAGCAGCTCCGAGGCGGCAACTAATGAAAAACTGTTTTTT,CASSSEAATNEKLFF
TRBV6-1,.,TRBJ2-2,TRBD1,TGTGCCAGCAGTGAAGCTCTGGGGGCAGGGGGAAACACCGGGGAGCTGTTTTTT,CASSEALGAGGNTGELFF
TRBV19,.,TRBJ2-1,TRBD1,TGTGCCTCTTGGGACAGCACCTACAATGAGCAGTTCTTC,CASWDSTYNEQFF
TRBV6-5,.,TRBJ1-6,.,TGTGCCAGCAGTTACGGGGGAGGGGAGAATTCACCCCTCCACTTT,CASSYGGGENSPLHF
TRBV7-9,.,TRBJ2-7,.,TGTGCCAGCAGCTTAGGTTCTTACGAGCAGTACTTC,CASSLGSYEQYF
TRBV4-2,.,TRBJ2-5,TRBD2,TGTGCCAGCAGCCAAGATTCGACTAGCGGCGAGACCCAGTACTTC,CASSQDSTSGETQYF
TRBV7-9,.,TRBJ1-2,TRBD1,TGTGCCAGCAGCTCACAGGGGGCTGGGGGCTACACCTTC,CASSSQGAGGYTF
TRBV11-2,once,TRBJ2-3,TRBD1,TGTGCCAGCAGCCCCGGGACAGAGCTCACAGATACGCAGTATTTT,CASSPGTELTDTQYF
TRBV9,.,TRBJ1-1,.,TGTGCCAGCAGCGTAGAGGGCAGGGGTGGGACTGAAGCTTTCTTT,CASSVEGRGGTEAFF
TRBV5-6,.,TRBJ2-5,TRBD2,TGTGCCAGCAGCTTGCCTAGCGGGGGATGGGAGACCCAGTACTTC,CASSLPSGGWETQYF
TRBV6-1,few,TRBJ1-1,.,TGTGCCAGCAGCACCGGGACAACCTCCTCCACTGAAGCTTTCTTT,CASSTGTTSSTEAFF
TRBV5-6,medium-sized,TRBJ2-5,.,TGTGCCAGCAGCTTGCAGACTTCCCAAGAGACCCAGTACTTC,CASSLQTSQETQYF
TRBV28,.,TRBJ1-6,.,TGTGCCAGCAGTTTGATCCGGGGTAATTCACCCCTCCACTTT,CASSLIRGNSPLHF
TRBV11-3,.,TRBJ1-1,.,TGTGCCAGCAGCCCAACCCCAGGGGACACTGAAGCTTTCTTT,CASSPTPGDTEAFF
TRBV7-3,.,TRBJ2-7,.,TGTGCCAGCAGCTGGCAGGGTGGGGGGGCGAACGAGCAGTACTTC,CASSWQGGGANEQYF
TRBV15,.,TRBJ1-2,.,TGTGCCACCAGCAGAGATCTCGTGGCGGGGATTGGCTACACCTTC,CATSRDLVAGIGYTF
TRBV15,.,TRBJ2-1,.,TGTGCCACCAGCAGAGCGGGACTCCTGGTGACCTACAATGAGCAGTTCTTC,CATSRAGLLVTYNEQFF
TRBV5-1,few,TRBJ2-7,.,TGCGCCAGCAGCTCCCGGTTTCTAGGGGGGGCCGACGAGCAGTACTTC,CASSSRFLGGADEQYF